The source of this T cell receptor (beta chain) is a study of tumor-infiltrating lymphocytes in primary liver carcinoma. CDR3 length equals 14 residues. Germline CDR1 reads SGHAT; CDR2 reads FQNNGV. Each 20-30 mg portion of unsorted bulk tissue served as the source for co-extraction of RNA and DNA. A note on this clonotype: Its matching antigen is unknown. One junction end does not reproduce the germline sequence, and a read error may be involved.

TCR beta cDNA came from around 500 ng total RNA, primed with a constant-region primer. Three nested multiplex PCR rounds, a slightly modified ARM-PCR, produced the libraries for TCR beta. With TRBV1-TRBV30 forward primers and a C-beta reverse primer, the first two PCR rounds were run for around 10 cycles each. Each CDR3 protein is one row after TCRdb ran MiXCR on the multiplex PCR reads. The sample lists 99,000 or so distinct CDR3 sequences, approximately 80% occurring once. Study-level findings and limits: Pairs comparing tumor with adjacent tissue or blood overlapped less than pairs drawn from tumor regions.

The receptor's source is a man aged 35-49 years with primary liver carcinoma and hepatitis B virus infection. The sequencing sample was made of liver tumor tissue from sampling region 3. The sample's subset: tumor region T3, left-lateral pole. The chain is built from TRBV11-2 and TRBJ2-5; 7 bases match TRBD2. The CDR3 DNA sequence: TGTGTCAGCGGCTTCAGCGGGGAACAAGAGACCCGGTACTTC. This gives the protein CVSGFSGEQETRYF.